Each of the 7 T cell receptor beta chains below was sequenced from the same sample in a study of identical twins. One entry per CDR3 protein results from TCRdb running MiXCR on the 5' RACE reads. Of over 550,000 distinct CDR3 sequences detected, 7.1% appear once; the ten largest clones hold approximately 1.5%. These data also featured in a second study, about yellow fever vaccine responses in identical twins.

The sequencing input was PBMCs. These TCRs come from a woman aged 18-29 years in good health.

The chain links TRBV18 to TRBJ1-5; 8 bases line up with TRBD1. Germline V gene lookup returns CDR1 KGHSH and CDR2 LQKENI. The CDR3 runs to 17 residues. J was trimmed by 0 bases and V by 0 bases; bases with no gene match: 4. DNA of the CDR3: TGTGCCAGCTCACCACCGTCTACAGGGGGTAGCAATCAGCCCCAGCATTTT. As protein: CASSPPSTGGSNQPQHF.

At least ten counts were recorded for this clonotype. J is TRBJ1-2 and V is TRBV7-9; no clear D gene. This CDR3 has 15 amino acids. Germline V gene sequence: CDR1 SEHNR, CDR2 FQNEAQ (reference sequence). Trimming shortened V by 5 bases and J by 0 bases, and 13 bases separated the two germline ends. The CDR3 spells CASSPPGVANYGYTF. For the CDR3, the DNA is TGTGCCAGCAGCCCCCCTGGCGTGGCTAACTATGGCTACACCTTC. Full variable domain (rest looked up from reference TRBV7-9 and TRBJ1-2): DTGVSQNPRHKITKRGQNVTFRCDPISEHNRLYWYRQTLGQGPEFLTYFQNEAQLEKSRLLSDRFSAERPKGSFSTLEIQRTEQGDSAMYLCASSPPGVANYGYTFGSGTRLTVV.

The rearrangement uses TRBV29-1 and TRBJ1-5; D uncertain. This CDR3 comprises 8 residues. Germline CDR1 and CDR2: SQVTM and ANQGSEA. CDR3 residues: CRALLQHF. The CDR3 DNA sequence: TGCAGGGCCTTGCTCCAGCATTTT.

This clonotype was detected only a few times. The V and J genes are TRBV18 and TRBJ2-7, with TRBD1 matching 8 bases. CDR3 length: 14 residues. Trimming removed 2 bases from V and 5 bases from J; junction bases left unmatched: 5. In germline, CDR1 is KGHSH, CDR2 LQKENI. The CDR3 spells CASSPSMTGDEQYV. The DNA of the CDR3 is TGTGCCAGCTCACCATCGATGACAGGGGACGAGCAGTACGTC.

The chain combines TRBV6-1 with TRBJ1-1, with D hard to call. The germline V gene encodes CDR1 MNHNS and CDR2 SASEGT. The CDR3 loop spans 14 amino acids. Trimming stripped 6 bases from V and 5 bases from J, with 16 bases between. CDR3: CASRAPGRGTEAFF. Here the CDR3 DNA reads TGTGCCAGCAGGGCCCCGGGTCGGGGAACTGAAGCTTTCTTT.

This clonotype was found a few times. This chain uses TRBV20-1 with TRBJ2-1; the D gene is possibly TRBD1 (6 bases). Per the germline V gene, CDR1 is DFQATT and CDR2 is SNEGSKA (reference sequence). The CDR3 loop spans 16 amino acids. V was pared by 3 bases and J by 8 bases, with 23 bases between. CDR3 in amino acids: CSASLDSWAVTDEQFF. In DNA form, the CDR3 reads TGCAGTGCTAGCCTGGACAGTTGGGCCGTTACAGATGAGCAGTTCTTC.

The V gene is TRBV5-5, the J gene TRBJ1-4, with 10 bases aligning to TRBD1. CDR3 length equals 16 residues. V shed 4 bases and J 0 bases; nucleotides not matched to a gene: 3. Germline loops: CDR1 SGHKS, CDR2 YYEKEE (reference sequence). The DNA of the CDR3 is TGTGCCAGCAGCATCGGACAGGGGGCAACTAATGAAAAACTGTTTTTT. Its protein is CASSIGQGATNEKLFF.